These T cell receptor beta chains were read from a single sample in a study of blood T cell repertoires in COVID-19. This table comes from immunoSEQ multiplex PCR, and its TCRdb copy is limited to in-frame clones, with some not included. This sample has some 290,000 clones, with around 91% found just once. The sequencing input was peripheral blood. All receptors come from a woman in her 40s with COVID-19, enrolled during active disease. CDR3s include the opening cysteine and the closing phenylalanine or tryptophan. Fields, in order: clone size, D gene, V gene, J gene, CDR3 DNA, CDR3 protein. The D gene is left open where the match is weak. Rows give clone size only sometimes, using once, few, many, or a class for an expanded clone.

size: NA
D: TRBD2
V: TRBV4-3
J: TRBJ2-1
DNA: TGCGCCAGCACCGCGGCGGGGGGGCCGGCGGGTGAGCAGTTCTTC
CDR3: CASTAAGGPAGEQFF

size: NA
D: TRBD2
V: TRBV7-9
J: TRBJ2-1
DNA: TGTGCCAGCAGCTCCCGTGGGGGACTAGCGGGGGACAATGAGCAGTTCTTC
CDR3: CASSSRGGLAGDNEQFF

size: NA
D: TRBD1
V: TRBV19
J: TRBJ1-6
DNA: TGTGCCAGTAGTCAGAACAGGGGGCGAGAATCACCCCTCCACTTT
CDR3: CASSQNRGRESPLHF

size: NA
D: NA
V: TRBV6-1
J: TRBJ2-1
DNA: TGTGCCAGCAGCCCAGGGGGGCTAGAGCAGTTCTTC
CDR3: CASSPGGLEQFF

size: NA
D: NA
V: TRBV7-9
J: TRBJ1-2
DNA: TGCGCCAGCAGCGACGGGGGGGTGAACTATGGCTACACCTTC
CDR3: CASSDGGVNYGYTF

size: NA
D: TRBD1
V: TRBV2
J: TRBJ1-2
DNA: TGTGCCAGCAGACGACAGGGAATAGCTAACTATGGCTACACCTTC
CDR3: CASRRQGIANYGYTF

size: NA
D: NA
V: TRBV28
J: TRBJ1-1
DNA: TGTGCCACCCAGACCCTGGGCCAAGCTTTCTTT
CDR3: CATQTLGQAFF

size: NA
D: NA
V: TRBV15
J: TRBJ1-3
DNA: TGTGCCACCAGCAGAGTATACAGGGATTCCAACACCATATATTTT
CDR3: CATSRVYRDSNTIYF

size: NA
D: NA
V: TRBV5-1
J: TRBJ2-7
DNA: TGCGCCAGCAGACAAGGACAGTCCGAGCAGTACTTC
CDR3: CASRQGQSEQYF

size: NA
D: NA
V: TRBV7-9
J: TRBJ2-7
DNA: TGTGCCAGCTCCCGCGTACAGGGCTACGAGCAGTACTTC
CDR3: CASSRVQGYEQYF

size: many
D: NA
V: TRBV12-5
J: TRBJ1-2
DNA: TGTGCTAGTGGCCCACAGACGCGTGGCTACACCTTC
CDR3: CASGPQTRGYTF

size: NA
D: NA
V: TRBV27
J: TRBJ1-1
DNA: TGTGCCAGCACCGACAGGTTAACTGAAGCTTTCTTT
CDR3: CASTDRLTEAFF

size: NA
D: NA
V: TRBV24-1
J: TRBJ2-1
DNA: TGTGCCACCAGTGATTCAGGGGTTACTGAGCAGTTCTTC
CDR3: CATSDSGVTEQFF

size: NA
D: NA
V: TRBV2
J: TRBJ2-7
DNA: TGTGCCAGCAGTGAATTCGTCGGTTCCTACGAGCAGTACTTC
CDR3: CASSEFVGSYEQYF

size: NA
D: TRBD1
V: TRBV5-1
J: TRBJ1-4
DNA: TGCGCCAGCAGCTTGGTTGGGACAGGGAATGAAAAACTGTTTTTT
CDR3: CASSLVGTGNEKLFF

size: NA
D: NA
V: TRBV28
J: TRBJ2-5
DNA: TGTGCCAGCAGTTTAGAGGGTCAAGAGACCCAGTACTTC
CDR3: CASSLEGQETQYF

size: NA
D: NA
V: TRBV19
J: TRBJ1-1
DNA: TGTGCCAGTTCAAGCCGGCAGGGAATAGGCTTCGGCACTGAAGCTTTCTTT
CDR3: CASSSRQGIGFGTEAFF

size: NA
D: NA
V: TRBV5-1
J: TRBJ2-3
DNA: TGCGCCAGCAGACAGGGCGGCCCAGATACGCAGTATTTT
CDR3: CASRQGGPDTQYF

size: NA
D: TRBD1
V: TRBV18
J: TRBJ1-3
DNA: TGTGCCAGCGGACAGGGAACTGGAAACACCATATATTTT
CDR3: CASGQGTGNTIYF

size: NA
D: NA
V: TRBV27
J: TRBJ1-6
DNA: TGTGCCAGCAGTTTAACGGTATACTCCTATAATTCACCCCTCCACTTT
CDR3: CASSLTVYSYNSPLHF

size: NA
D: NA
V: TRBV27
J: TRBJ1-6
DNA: TGTGCCAGCAGTTTATCGCCAGGACTCAATTCACCCCTCCACTTT
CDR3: CASSLSPGLNSPLHF

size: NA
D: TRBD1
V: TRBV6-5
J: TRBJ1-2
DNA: TGTGCCAGCAGATCTACAGGGGGTTTAGGCTACACCTTC
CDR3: CASRSTGGLGYTF

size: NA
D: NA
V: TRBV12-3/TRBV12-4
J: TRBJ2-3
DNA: TGTGCCAGCAGCGGGAGTGGGTGGACGCAGTATTTT
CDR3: CASSGSGWTQYF

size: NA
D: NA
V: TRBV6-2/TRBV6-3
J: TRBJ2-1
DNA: TGTGCCAGCAGCCCCCATCGGAATGAGCAGTTCTTC
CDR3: CASSPHRNEQFF

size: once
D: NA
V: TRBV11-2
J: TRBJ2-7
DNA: TGTGCCAGCAGCTTAGGGCAGGCCCACGAGCAGTACTTC
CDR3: CASSLGQAHEQYF

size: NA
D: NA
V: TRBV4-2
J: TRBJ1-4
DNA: TGTGCCAGCAGCCAAGATAATGGAGGGTCGGGTGAAAAACTGTTTTTT
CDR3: CASSQDNGGSGEKLFF

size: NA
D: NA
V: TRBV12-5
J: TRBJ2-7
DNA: TGTGCTAGTGGCCGCGGACTCCCATACGAGCAGTACTTC
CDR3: CASGRGLPYEQYF

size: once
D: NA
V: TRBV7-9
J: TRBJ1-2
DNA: TGTGCCAGCAGCCCCGGCAGGGGAATAAACTATGGCTACACCTTC
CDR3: CASSPGRGINYGYTF

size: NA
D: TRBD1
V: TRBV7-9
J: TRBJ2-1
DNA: TGTGCCAGCCGGGGACAGCGTGCCTACAATGAGCAGTTCTTC
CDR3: CASRGQRAYNEQFF

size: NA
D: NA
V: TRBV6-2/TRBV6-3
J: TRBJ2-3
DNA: TGTGCCAGCAGCCCTTTATTGGGGTGGGGGGACCACACAGATACGCAGTATTTT
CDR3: CASSPLLGWGDHTDTQYF

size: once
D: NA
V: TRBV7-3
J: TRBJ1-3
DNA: TGTGCCAGCAGTCCGACCGGGACACTCTCTGGAAACACCATATATTTT
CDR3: CASSPTGTLSGNTIYF

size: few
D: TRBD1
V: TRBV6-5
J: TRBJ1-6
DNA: TGTGCCAGCAGTTACGGCGGGACAGGGCCAGGTTCACCCCTCCACTTT
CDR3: CASSYGGTGPGSPLHF

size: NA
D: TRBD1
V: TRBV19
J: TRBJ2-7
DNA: TGTGCCAGTAGTATAGCTTTGGGACAGGGTACTCACGAGCAGTACTTC
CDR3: CASSIALGQGTHEQYF

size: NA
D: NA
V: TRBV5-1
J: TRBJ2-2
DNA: TGCGCCAGCAGCTTCACAACGAACACCGGGGAGCTGTTTTTT
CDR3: CASSFTTNTGELFF

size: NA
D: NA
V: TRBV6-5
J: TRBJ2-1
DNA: TGTGCCAGCAGTCGCAGGGGTGAGCAGTTCTTC
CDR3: CASSRRGEQFF

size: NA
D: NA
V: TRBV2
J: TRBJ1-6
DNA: TGTGCCAGCAGTGATCGGGGGAATTCACCCCTCCACTTT
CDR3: CASSDRGNSPLHF

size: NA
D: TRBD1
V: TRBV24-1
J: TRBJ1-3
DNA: TGTGCCACCAGTGACCCCGGGACAGATAGCTCTGGAAACACCATATATTTT
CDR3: CATSDPGTDSSGNTIYF

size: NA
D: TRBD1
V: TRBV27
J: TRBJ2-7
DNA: TGTGCCAGCAGCCGTCGACAGGGGGCAAGCAACGAGCAGTACTTC
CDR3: CASSRRQGASNEQYF